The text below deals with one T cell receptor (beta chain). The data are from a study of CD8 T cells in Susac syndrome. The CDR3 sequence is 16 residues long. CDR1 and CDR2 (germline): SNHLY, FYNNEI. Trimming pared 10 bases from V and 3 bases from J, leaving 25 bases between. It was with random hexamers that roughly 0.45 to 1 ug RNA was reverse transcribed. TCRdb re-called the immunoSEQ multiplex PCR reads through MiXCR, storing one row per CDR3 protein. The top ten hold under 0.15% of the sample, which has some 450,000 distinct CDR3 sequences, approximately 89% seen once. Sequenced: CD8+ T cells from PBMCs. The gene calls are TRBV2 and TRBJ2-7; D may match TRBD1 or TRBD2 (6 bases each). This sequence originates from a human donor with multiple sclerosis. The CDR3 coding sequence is TGTGCCATCGAAGTGTGGGGGGCGGGATCGGGCTACGAGCAGTACTTC. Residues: CAIEVWGAGSGYEQYF.